The clone carrying this TCR beta chain was seen a few times. Its cognate antigen is unknown. This sample was taken from a study of CD8 T cells in ankylosing spondylitis. Study-wide points: In synovial fluid and blood from reactive arthritis, some motif variants were previously reported. The clones that were linked to disease were reported to be significantly enriched in matched synovial fluid samples from ankylosing spondylitis patients. A motif in TCR beta, a set of several highly homologous variants, appeared characteristic of ankylosing spondylitis blood.

Scientists made TCR beta libraries using quantitative 5'-RACE with molecular barcodes. TCRdb ran MiXCR on the 5' RACE reads and lists one entry per CDR3 protein. The sample has around 770,000 distinct CDR3 sequences; 12% are singletons. The CDR3 spans 19 residues. Trimming took off 4 bases at V and 0 bases at J, with 23 bases between the two ends. Germline CDR1 KGHDR, CDR2 SFDVKD. The receptor was isolated from a male donor with ankylosing spondylitis. The chain couples TRBV24-1 to TRBJ1-2, with D maybe TRBD1 (6 bases). The sequencing sample was made of blood, either unsorted or a sorted T cell fraction (not recorded which). CDR3 nucleotides: TGTGCCACCAGTGACCCCTACGGGGGCCCACAGCCCTCTAACTATGGCTACACCTTC. This gives the protein CATSDPYGGPQPSNYGYTF.